One and the same sample provided the 30 T cell receptor beta chains below, sequenced in a study of T cells in Graves' hyperthyroidism and ophthalmopathy. Amplification of TCR beta CDR3 regions used RNA as the template. Primed by the HTBI set, a first-round RT-PCR was run on the TCR CDR3. MiXCR, applied by TCRdb to the multiplex PCR reads, yields one record per CDR3 protein. The table has about 640,000 distinct CDR3 sequences, around 21% seen once. The sequenced sample consisted of blood. The origin of the receptors is a young man with Graves' ophthalmopathy.

V usage is TRBV5-1 and J usage is TRBJ2-7; 9 nucleotides match TRBD2. The length of the CDR3 is 15 residues. V shed 1 base and J 3 bases; nucleotides not matched to a gene: 5. The germline V gene encodes CDR1 SGHRS and CDR2 YFSETQ. CDR3 in DNA: TGCGCCAGCAGCTTGATGAGCGGGAGGCTCTACGAGCAGTACTTC. Translating it yields CASSLMSGRLYEQYF.

This clonotype turned up a few times. The V and J genes are TRBV20-1 and TRBJ2-1; 11 bases are shared with TRBD2. The CDR3 runs to 14 residues. J gave up 7 bases and V 6 bases, and 8 bases lay outside the gene matches. Per the germline V gene, CDR1 is DFQATT and CDR2 is SNEGSKA (reference sequence). CDR3 amino acids: CSARPGLAVNEQFF. CDR3 coding DNA: TGCAGTGCGAGGCCGGGACTAGCGGTAAATGAGCAGTTCTTC.

Only a few counts were recorded for this clonotype. The chain has TRBV6-2 or TRBV6-3 and TRBJ1-1, with D perhaps TRBD1 (5 bases). Trimming stripped 8 bases from V and 6 bases from J, with 13 bases between. The CDR3 is 12 amino acids. Germline lookup yields CDR1 MNHEY and CDR2 SVGEGT. CDR3 DNA sequence: TGTGCCAGCCGGCTAGGGGCTCCTGAAGCTTTCTTT. As protein: CASRLGAPEAFF.

Many counts were recorded for this clonotype. CDR3 DNA sequence: TGCAGCGTTGAGTTGGGCGGAGGGACTGAAGCTTTCTTT. As protein: CSVELGGGTEAFF. This chain uses TRBV29-1 with TRBJ1-1; D not resolved. The CDR3 length is 13 residues. Trimming took 3 bases from V and 5 from J, leaving 13 bases between them. Germline V gene lookup returns CDR1 SQVTM and CDR2 ANQGSEA.

The gene calls are TRBV15 and TRBJ2-7; no reliable D call. V was pared by 0 bases and J by 6 bases, with 6 bases between. The CDR3 is 12 residues long. The germline V gene encodes CDR1 LNHNV and CDR2 YYDKDF (reference sequence). CDR3 sequence reads: CATSRELGEQYF. As DNA, the CDR3 is TGTGCCACCAGCAGAGAGCTGGGCGAGCAGTACTTC.

The table lists this clonotype with a few counts. The rearrangement links TRBV9 to TRBJ1-5, with 9 nucleotides matching TRBD1. The CDR3 extends over 14 amino acids. The V gene end was trimmed by 3 bases and the J gene end by 7 bases; junction bases not matched to a gene: 5. CDR1 SGDLS and CDR2 YYNGEE come from the germline V gene. The chain's CDR3 is CASSGTGEGQPQHF. In DNA form, the CDR3 reads TGTGCCAGCAGCGGGACAGGGGAGGGACAGCCCCAGCATTTT.

This clonotype showed up just a few times. V gene TRBV6-2 or TRBV6-3 combines with J gene TRBJ2-7; 8 positions agree with TRBD1. V dropped 4 bases and J dropped 4; count of bases not matched to a gene: 6. Germline V lookup: CDR1 MNHEY, CDR2 SVGEGT. This CDR3 is built from 14 residues. This chain's CDR3 is CASSSQGARYEQYF. For the CDR3, the DNA is TGTGCCAGCAGTTCGCAGGGGGCGAGGTACGAGCAGTACTTC.

This clonotype was counted a single time. The rearrangement joins TRBV18 to TRBJ2-2; 14 bases agree with TRBD2. Germline CDR1 is KGHSH and CDR2 is LQKENI. The CDR3 contains 19 residues. The J segment lost 0 bases and the V segment lost 4 bases, leaving 7 bases of the junction unmatched. Here the CDR3 DNA reads TGTGCCAGCTCACTCACGACTAGCGGGAGGGCACCGAACACCGGGGAGCTGTTTTTT. Translated, it gives CASSLTTSGRAPNTGELFF.

This clonotype has more than one count but fewer than ten. The rearrangement joins TRBV4-1 to TRBJ1-2, with D possibly being TRBD1 (5 bases). The V gene lost 2 bases and the J gene lost 2 bases, with 12 bases spanning the gap. This CDR3 contains 15 residues. The germline V gene encodes CDR1 MGHRA and CDR2 YSYEKL. This CDR3 reads CASSQYTGVNYGYTF. CDR3 DNA: TGCGCCAGCAGCCAATATACAGGAGTCAACTATGGCTACACCTTC.

The rearrangement joins TRBV7-2 to TRBJ1-2; unclear D gene. CDR1 and CDR2 from the germline V gene are SGHTA and FQGNSA. V lost 3 bases and J 4 bases, leaving 9 bases between the germline ends. This CDR3 spans 13 amino acids. This CDR3 is CASSFTETYGYTF. In nucleotides, the CDR3 is TGTGCCAGCAGCTTCACGGAAACCTATGGCTACACCTTC.

This clonotype was seen only a few times. The V gene is TRBV9, the J gene TRBJ1-1; 10 bases are a match to TRBD1. Germline V gene data show CDR1 as SGDLS and CDR2 as YYNGEE. The CDR3 is 15 amino acids. The junction had 3 bases not matched to a gene; V was cut back by 1 base and J by 3 bases. The CDR3 nucleotides read TGTGCCAGCAGCGTATTAGGGACAGGGGACACTGAAGCTTTCTTT. This codes for CASSVLGTGDTEAFF.

This sequence joins TRBV5-1 and TRBJ2-3; 7 bases map to TRBD2. The ends lost 3 bases at V and 2 bases at J; junction bases unmatched: 3. The CDR3 extends over 14 amino acids. Looked up from germline, CDR1 is SGHRS and CDR2 is YFSETQ. The CDR3 nucleotides read TGCGCCAGCAGCTATGGGGGGGTCACAGATACGCAGTATTTT. Translated: CASSYGGVTDTQYF.

This clonotype was found a few times. The chain uses TRBV7-9 and TRBJ2-2; tentatively, D is TRBD1 (5 bases). V gave up 6 bases and J gave up 4 bases, with 15 bases separating them. This CDR3 spans 15 amino acids. Germline values: CDR1 SEHNR, CDR2 FQNEAQ (reference sequence). The chain's CDR3 is CASRPRQSSTGELFF. The CDR3, as DNA: TGTGCCAGCAGACCTAGACAGTCGAGCACCGGGGAGCTGTTTTTT.

This clonotype was observed a few times. The V and J genes are TRBV28 and TRBJ2-1; D may match TRBD1 or TRBD2 (5 bases each). Deletions cut 5 bases from V and 15 bases from J, with 23 bases between. The germline V gene has CDR1 MDHEN and CDR2 SYDVKM. CDR3 size: 14 residues. For the CDR3, the DNA is TGTGCCAGCAGTCCACCGGGACGTAATTCTGCTGGGTTCTTC. This translates into CASSPPGRNSAGFF.

Details on this clonotype: One end of the junction is discordant with germline, which a read error may explain. The V and J genes are TRBV7-9 and TRBJ2-2, with 9 bases fitting TRBD2. The CDR3 consists of 17 residues. Germline V gene lookup returns CDR1 SEHNR and CDR2 FQNEAQ (reference sequence). The CDR3 DNA follows: TGTGCCAGCAGCTTAGCGTATTCTAGCGGGAATACCGTGGAGCTGTTTTTT. This encodes CASSLAYSSGNTVELFF.

Regarding this clonotype: This could be a read error, since a much larger clone is one nucleotide away. V and J are TRBV14 and TRBJ2-1, with unresolved D. The germline V and J ends were trimmed by 1 base and 5 bases, with 6 bases remaining between them. This CDR3 is built from 13 residues. The germline CDR1 and CDR2 sequences are SGHDN and FVKESK. The chain's CDR3 is CASSQAYHNEQFF. CDR3 DNA sequence: TGTGCCAGCAGCCAAGCCTATCACAATGAGCAGTTCTTC.

V usage is TRBV2 and J usage is TRBJ1-5; D is unclear. Germline loops: CDR1 SNHLY, CDR2 FYNNEI. Trimming removed 1 base at V and 6 bases at J, with 10 bases between. This CDR3 spans 14 amino acids. The CDR3 nucleotides read TGTGCCAGCAGTGAAGGGGTGAGGAGTCAGCCCCAGCATTTT. Its protein is CASSEGVRSQPQHF.

The chain uses TRBV19 and TRBJ1-5; D is possibly TRBD1 (5 bases). V was shortened by 6 bases and J by 0 bases, with 12 bases between the two germline ends. The germline CDR1 and CDR2 sequences are LNHDA and SQIVND (reference sequence). This CDR3 region has 15 residues. The CDR3 DNA is TGTGCCAGTAGGCGTGGGGGACTTAGCAATCAGCCCCAGCATTTT. The encoded protein is CASRRGGLSNQPQHF.

J is TRBJ2-7 and V is TRBV6-1; TRBD2 might be the D (5 bases). Germline CDR1 MNHNS, CDR2 SASEGT. This CDR3 region has 13 residues. Trimming shortened V by 5 bases and J by 3 bases, and 11 bases separated the two germline ends. The CDR3 loop reads CASSQVRVYEQYF. The CDR3 nucleotides read TGTGCCAGCAGTCAAGTGAGGGTCTACGAGCAGTACTTC.

The chain combines TRBV10-2 with TRBJ2-5, with D perhaps given as TRBD1 or TRBD2 (5 bases each). V dropped 5 bases and J dropped 4 bases, with 26 bases sitting between them. The CDR3 runs to 18 residues. Germline values: CDR1 WSHSY, CDR2 SAAADI. CDR3 sequence: CASSLLYSSYRRGETQYF. CDR3 bases: TGCGCCAGCAGTCTGCTCTATTCTAGCTACCGAAGGGGAGAGACCCAGTACTTC.

The CDR3 sequence is CASSQALELAPLHF. The CDR3 DNA reads TGTGCCAGCAGCCAGGCGCTCGAATTAGCACCCCTCCACTTT. The V and J genes are TRBV6-1 and TRBJ1-6; D remains unclear. The CDR3 extends over 14 amino acids. Trimming took off 6 bases at V and 11 bases at J, with 17 bases between the two ends. Looked up from germline, CDR1 is MNHNS and CDR2 is SASEGT.

This clonotype appeared a few times. V and J are TRBV28 and TRBJ2-5; 9 bases fit TRBD1. V shed 6 bases, J shed 2 bases, and the junction held 10 bases outside the gene matches. The CDR3 contains 16 residues. CDR1 MDHEN and CDR2 SYDVKM come from the germline V gene. The CDR3 here is CASSHGDRAPQETQYF. In DNA, the CDR3 is TGTGCCAGCAGCCATGGGGACAGGGCCCCACAAGAGACCCAGTACTTC.

There are a few counts of this clonotype. The rearrangement joins TRBV7-2 to TRBJ2-2, with D perhaps matching TRBD1 or TRBD2 (5 bases each). Germline CDR1 SGHTA, CDR2 FQGNSA. The CDR3 extends over 19 amino acids. Trimming removed 2 bases from V and 7 bases from J, with 26 bases in between. In DNA, the CDR3 is TGTGCCAGCAGCTTAAGGTCCCCTACAGTTTGGGGGATCAACGGGGAGCTGTTTTTT. Encoded protein: CASSLRSPTVWGINGELFF.

The chain carries TRBV20-1 and TRBJ1-5, with 9 nucleotides matching TRBD1. The CDR3 totals 15 residues. The germline V gene has CDR1 DFQATT and CDR2 SNEGSKA (reference sequence). V lost 5 bases and J lost 0; bases outside the gene matches: 5. The CDR3 sequence: CSAGDRAYSNQPQHF. Here the CDR3 DNA reads TGCAGTGCTGGGGACAGGGCATATAGCAATCAGCCCCAGCATTTT.

This rearrangement joins TRBV18 to TRBJ2-7; TRBD1 matches 10 bases. From germline, CDR1 is KGHSH and CDR2 LQKENI. The CDR3 runs to 14 residues. J lost 6 bases, V lost 5 bases, and 7 bases had no gene match. CDR3 in DNA: TGTGCCAGCTCAAGCCGACAGGGGGCTGGCGAGCAGTACTTC. This codes for CASSSRQGAGEQYF.

V gene TRBV11-3 combines with J gene TRBJ2-3; 13 bases map to TRBD2. There are 18 residues in the CDR3. The germline V gene has CDR1 SGHNT and CDR2 YENEEA. Germline trimming cut 5 bases from V and 4 bases from J; bases unmatched to any gene: 12. The CDR3 coding sequence is TGTGCCAGCAGCCAAGTCCTCGGACTAGCGGGAGTGTCAGATACGCAGTATTTT. Amino acid sequence: CASSQVLGLAGVSDTQYF.

This clonotype occurred many times. The CDR3 loop reads CASSLVPGIAVRPLQYF. The CDR3 DNA reads TGTGCCAGCAGCTTAGTACCCGGGATTGCCGTGCGGCCCTTGCAGTATTTT. This chain joins TRBV11-2 and TRBJ2-3, with a possible D match to TRBD2 (5 bases). The V gene lost 1 base and the J gene lost 11 bases, with 25 bases spanning the gap. The germline V gene encodes CDR1 SGHAT and CDR2 FQNNGV. The CDR3 sequence is 17 residues long.

The chain combines TRBV6-2 or TRBV6-3 with TRBJ1-4, with D unclear. V dropped 6 bases and J dropped 0 bases, with 14 bases sitting between them. CDR1 and CDR2 (germline): MNHEY, SVGEGT. This CDR3 has 16 amino acids. CDR3 region: CASRSSLVATNEKLFF. The CDR3 coding sequence is TGTGCCAGCAGATCCTCCCTTGTTGCAACTAATGAAAAACTGTTTTTT.

This sequence joins TRBV20-1 and TRBJ2-7; D gene unclear. V was clipped by 6 bases and J by 3 bases, with 12 bases between them. Germline values: CDR1 DFQATT, CDR2 SNEGSKA (reference sequence). The CDR3 runs 12 residues. CDR3 in amino acids: CSASSEGYEQYF. CDR3 DNA sequence: TGCAGTGCCTCCTCGGAAGGCTACGAGCAGTACTTC.

The chain carries TRBV12-3 or TRBV12-4 and TRBJ1-4; D is perhaps TRBD1 (5 bases). The CDR3 is 13 amino acids. Trimming stripped 8 bases from V and 3 bases from J, with 10 bases between. CDR3 coding DNA: TGTGCCAGCCAAAGGGGCCCTAATGAAAAACTGTTTTTT. Its protein product is CASQRGPNEKLFF.